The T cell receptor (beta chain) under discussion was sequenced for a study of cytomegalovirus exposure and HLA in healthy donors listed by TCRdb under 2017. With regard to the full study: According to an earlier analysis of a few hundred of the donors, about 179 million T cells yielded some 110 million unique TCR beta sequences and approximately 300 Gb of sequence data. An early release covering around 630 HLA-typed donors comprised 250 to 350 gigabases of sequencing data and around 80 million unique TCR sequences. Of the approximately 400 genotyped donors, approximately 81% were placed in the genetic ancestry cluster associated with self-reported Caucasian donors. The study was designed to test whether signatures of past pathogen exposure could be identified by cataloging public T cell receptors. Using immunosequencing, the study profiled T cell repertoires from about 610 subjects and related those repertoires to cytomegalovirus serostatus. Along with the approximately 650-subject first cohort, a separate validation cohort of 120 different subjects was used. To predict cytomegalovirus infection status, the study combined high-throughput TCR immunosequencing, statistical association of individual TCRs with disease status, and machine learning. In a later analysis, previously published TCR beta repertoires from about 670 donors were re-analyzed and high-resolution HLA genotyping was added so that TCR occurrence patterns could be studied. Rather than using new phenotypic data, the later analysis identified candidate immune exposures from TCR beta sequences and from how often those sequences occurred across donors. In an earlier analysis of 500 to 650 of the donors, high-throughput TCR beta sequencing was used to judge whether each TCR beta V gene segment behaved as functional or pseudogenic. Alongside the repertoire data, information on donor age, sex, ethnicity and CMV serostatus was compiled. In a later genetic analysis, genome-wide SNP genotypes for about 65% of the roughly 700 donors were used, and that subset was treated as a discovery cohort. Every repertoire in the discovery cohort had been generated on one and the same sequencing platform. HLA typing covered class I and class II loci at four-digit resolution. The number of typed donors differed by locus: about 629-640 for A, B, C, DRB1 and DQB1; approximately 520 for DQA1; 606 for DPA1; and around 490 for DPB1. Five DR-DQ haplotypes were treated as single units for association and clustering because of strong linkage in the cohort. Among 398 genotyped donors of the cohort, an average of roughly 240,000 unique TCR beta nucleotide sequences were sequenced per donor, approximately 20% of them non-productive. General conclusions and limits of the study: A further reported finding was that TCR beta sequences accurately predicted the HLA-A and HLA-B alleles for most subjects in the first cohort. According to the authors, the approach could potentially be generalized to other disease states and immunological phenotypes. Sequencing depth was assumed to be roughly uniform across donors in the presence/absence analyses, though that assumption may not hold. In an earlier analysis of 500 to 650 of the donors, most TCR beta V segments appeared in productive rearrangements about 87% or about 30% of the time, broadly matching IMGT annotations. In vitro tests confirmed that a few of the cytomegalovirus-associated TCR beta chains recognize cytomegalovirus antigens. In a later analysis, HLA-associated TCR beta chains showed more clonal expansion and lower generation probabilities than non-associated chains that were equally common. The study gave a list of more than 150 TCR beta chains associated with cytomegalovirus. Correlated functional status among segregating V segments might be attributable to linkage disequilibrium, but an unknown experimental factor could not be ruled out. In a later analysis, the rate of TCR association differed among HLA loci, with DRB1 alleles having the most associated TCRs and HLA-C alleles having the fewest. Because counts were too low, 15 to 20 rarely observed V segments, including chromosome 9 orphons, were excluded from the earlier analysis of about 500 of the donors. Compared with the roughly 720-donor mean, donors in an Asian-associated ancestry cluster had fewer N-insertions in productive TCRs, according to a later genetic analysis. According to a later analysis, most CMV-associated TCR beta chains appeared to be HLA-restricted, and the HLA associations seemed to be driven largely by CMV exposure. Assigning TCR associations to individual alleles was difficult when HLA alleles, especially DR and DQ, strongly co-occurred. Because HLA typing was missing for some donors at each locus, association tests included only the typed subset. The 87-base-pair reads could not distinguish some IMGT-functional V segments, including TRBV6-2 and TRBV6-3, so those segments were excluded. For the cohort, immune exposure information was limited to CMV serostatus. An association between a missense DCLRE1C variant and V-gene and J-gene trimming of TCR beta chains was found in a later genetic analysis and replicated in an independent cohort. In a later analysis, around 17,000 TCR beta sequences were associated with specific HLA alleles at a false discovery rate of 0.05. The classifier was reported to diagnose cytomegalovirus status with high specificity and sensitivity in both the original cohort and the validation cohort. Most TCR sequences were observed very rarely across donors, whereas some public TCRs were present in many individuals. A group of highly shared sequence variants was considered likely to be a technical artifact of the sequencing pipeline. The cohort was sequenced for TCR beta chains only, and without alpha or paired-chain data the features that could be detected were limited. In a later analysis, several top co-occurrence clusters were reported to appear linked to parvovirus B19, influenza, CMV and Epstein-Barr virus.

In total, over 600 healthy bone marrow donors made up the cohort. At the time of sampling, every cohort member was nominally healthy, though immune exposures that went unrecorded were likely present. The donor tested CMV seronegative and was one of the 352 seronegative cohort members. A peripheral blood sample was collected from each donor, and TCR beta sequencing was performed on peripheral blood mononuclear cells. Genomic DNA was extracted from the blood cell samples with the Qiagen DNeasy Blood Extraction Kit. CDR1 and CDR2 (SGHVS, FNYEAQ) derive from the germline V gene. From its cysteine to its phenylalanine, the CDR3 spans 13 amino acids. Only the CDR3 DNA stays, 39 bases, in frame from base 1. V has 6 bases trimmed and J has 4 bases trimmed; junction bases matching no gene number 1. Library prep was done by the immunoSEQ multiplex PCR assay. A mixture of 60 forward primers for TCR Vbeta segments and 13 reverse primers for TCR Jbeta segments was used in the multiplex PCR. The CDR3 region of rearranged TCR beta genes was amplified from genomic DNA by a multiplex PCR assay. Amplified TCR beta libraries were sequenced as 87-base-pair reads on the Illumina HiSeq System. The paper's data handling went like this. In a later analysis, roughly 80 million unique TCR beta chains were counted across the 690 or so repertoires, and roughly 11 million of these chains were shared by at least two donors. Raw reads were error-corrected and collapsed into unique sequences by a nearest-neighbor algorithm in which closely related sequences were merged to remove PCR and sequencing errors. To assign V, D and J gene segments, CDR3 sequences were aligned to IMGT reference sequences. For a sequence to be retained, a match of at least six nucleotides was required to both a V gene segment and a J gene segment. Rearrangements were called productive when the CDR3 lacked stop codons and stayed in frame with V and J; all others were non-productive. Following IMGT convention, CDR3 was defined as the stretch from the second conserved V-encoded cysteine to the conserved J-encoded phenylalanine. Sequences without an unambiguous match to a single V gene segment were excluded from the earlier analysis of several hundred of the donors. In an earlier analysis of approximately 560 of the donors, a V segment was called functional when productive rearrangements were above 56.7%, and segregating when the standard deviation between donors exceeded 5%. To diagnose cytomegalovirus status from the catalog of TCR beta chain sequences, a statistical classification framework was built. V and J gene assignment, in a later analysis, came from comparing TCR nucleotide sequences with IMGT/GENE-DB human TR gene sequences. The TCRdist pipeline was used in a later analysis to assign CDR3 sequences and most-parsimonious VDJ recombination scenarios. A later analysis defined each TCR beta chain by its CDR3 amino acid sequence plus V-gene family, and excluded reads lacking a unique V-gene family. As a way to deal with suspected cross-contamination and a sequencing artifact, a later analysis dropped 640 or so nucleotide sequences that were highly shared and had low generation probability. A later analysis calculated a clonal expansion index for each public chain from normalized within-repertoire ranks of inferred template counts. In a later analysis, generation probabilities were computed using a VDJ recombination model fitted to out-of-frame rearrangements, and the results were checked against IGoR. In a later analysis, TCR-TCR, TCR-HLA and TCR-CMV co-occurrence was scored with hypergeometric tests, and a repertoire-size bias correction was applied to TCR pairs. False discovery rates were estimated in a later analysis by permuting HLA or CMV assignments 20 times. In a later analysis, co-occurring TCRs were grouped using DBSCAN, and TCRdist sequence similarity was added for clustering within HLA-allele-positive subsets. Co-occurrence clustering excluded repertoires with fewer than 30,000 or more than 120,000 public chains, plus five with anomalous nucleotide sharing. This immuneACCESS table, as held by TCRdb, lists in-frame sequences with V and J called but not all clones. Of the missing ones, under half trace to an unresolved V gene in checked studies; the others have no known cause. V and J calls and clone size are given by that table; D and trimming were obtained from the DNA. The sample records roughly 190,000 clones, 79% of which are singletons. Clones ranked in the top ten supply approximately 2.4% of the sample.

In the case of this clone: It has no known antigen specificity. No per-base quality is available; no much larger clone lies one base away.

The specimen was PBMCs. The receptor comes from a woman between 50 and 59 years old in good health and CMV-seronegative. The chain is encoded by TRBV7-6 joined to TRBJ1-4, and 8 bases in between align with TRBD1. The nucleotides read TGTGCCAGCAGGACAGGGGATAATGAAAAACTGTTTTTT. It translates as CASRTGDNEKLFF.